A selection of T cell receptor beta chains follows, all from one sample in a study of blood T cell repertoires in COVID-19. The data were produced by immunoSEQ multiplex PCR, yet TCRdb's version contains in-frame clones alone and is incomplete. The table shows about 35,000 clones, with 87% occurring only once. The specimen was peripheral blood. Receptors originate from a man aged 80 or over with active COVID-19. The CDR3 runs from the conserved cysteine through the conserved F or W. The D gene is left open where the match is weak. Some rows mark clone size as missing; the rest say once, few, many or name a class of expanded clone.

CDR3 DNA: TGTGCCAGCAGCTTAGTCCGCGGGAGTGGAGGCGAGCAGTACTTC
CDR3 protein: CASSLVRGSGGEQYF
V gene: TRBV7-6
clone size: few
D gene: TRBD2
J gene: TRBJ2-7

CDR3 DNA: TGTGCCAGCAGCGTAGGTTGGGGGGGTCAGGGCACTGAAGCTTTCTTT
CDR3 protein: CASSVGWGGQGTEAFF
V gene: TRBV9
clone size: NA
D gene: NA
J gene: TRBJ1-1

CDR3 DNA: TGTGCCAGCAGTACAGGGGGCTCTGGGGCCAACGTCCTGACTTTC
CDR3 protein: CASSTGGSGANVLTF
V gene: TRBV7-2
clone size: NA
D gene: TRBD1
J gene: TRBJ2-6

CDR3 DNA: TGTGCCAGCAGCTTCACAGGGGACGCTCTAACCTTC
CDR3 protein: CASSFTGDALTF
V gene: TRBV9
clone size: NA
D gene: TRBD1
J gene: TRBJ1-2

CDR3 DNA: TGCGCCAGCAGCTGGGAGACGGACAGGGGAGGCGATGAGCAGTTCTTC
CDR3 protein: CASSWETDRGGDEQFF
V gene: TRBV5-1
clone size: NA
D gene: TRBD1
J gene: TRBJ2-1

CDR3 DNA: TGTGCCAGCAGTGCGGCAGATACGCAGTATTTT
CDR3 protein: CASSAADTQYF
V gene: TRBV2
clone size: NA
D gene: NA
J gene: TRBJ2-3

CDR3 DNA: TGTGCCACCAGTGACTCCCTTGGGGCGGGAGCTCAGCTTGAGCAGTTCTTC
CDR3 protein: CATSDSLGAGAQLEQFF
V gene: TRBV24-1
clone size: NA
D gene: TRBD2
J gene: TRBJ2-1

CDR3 DNA: TGTGCCAGCAGTTACGGTCGAAGGACAGGGCACGGGGAGCTGTTTTTT
CDR3 protein: CASSYGRRTGHGELFF
V gene: TRBV6-5
clone size: NA
D gene: TRBD1
J gene: TRBJ2-2

CDR3 DNA: TGTGCCAGCAGCTCGGGACAGATAAATGAAAAACTGTTTTTT
CDR3 protein: CASSSGQINEKLFF
V gene: TRBV5-4
clone size: NA
D gene: TRBD1
J gene: TRBJ1-4

CDR3 DNA: TGTGCCAGCAGCTCACCGGGACTAGCGGGAGTATTTGGCTCCTACGAGCAGTACTTC
CDR3 protein: CASSSPGLAGVFGSYEQYF
V gene: TRBV11-2
clone size: NA
D gene: TRBD2
J gene: TRBJ2-7

CDR3 DNA: TGTGCCAGCAGCTTTGGCGCCGCTAGCGGGAGGTACAATGAGCAGTTCTTC
CDR3 protein: CASSFGAASGRYNEQFF
V gene: TRBV7-2
clone size: once
D gene: TRBD2
J gene: TRBJ2-1

CDR3 DNA: TGCAGTGCTAGTAAAAAAAAGCGGGAAAAATGGGAGACCCAGTACTTC
CDR3 protein: CSASKKKREKWETQYF
V gene: TRBV20-1
clone size: NA
D gene: TRBD2
J gene: TRBJ2-5

CDR3 DNA: TGTGCCAGCACGGACAGCCAAGAGACCCAGTACTTC
CDR3 protein: CASTDSQETQYF
V gene: TRBV21-1
clone size: NA
D gene: NA
J gene: TRBJ2-5

CDR3 DNA: TGTGCCACCAGTCTCGCGGGAGGGACCGGGGAGCTGTTTTTT
CDR3 protein: CATSLAGGTGELFF
V gene: TRBV24-1
clone size: NA
D gene: TRBD2
J gene: TRBJ2-2

CDR3 DNA: TGTGCCAGCAGCTCTGGGCAGCCTTCTGGAAACACCATATATTTT
CDR3 protein: CASSSGQPSGNTIYF
V gene: TRBV7-9
clone size: few
D gene: NA
J gene: TRBJ1-3

CDR3 DNA: TGTGCCAGCTCACCGGGGCAGTCCAATCAGCCCCAGCATTTT
CDR3 protein: CASSPGQSNQPQHF
V gene: TRBV18
clone size: NA
D gene: NA
J gene: TRBJ1-5

CDR3 DNA: TGTGCCAGCAGCCTTCTTAATGAAAAACTGTTTTTT
CDR3 protein: CASSLLNEKLFF
V gene: TRBV3-1/TRBV3-2
clone size: NA
D gene: NA
J gene: TRBJ1-4

CDR3 DNA: TGTGCCAGCAGTCGCGGGGACCGAACCTACGAGCAGTACTTC
CDR3 protein: CASSRGDRTYEQYF
V gene: TRBV2
clone size: NA
D gene: NA
J gene: TRBJ2-7

CDR3 DNA: TGTGCCAGCAGTTTTCCGGCGGGGGGCACAGATACGCAGTATTTT
CDR3 protein: CASSFPAGGTDTQYF
V gene: TRBV27
clone size: NA
D gene: TRBD2
J gene: TRBJ2-3

CDR3 DNA: TGTGCCAGCAGCGTAGAACCGTCGGGGGAGCAGTACTTC
CDR3 protein: CASSVEPSGEQYF
V gene: TRBV9
clone size: NA
D gene: NA
J gene: TRBJ2-7

CDR3 DNA: TGTGCCAGCAGCTTATTCACAGGGGCTGGAAACACCATATATTTT
CDR3 protein: CASSLFTGAGNTIYF
V gene: TRBV11-2
clone size: few
D gene: TRBD1
J gene: TRBJ1-3

CDR3 DNA: TGTGCCAGCAGCCCGACAGGGGGGAGCTATAATTCACCCCTCCACTTT
CDR3 protein: CASSPTGGSYNSPLHF
V gene: TRBV5-4
clone size: NA
D gene: TRBD1
J gene: TRBJ1-6

CDR3 DNA: TGTGCCAGCTTGGCCCCGAACACCGGGGAGCTGTTTTTT
CDR3 protein: CASLAPNTGELFF
V gene: TRBV7-9
clone size: NA
D gene: NA
J gene: TRBJ2-2

CDR3 DNA: TGTGCCATCGATAGCGGGAGGTTGTACAATGAGCAGTTCTTC
CDR3 protein: CAIDSGRLYNEQFF
V gene: TRBV6-6
clone size: NA
D gene: TRBD2
J gene: TRBJ2-1

CDR3 DNA: TGTGCCTGGAGTGTGGGCCAGGGGGCGATTATCAATCAGCCCCAGCATTTT
CDR3 protein: CAWSVGQGAIINQPQHF
V gene: TRBV30
clone size: NA
D gene: TRBD1
J gene: TRBJ1-5

CDR3 DNA: TGTGCCAGCAGTTACTCGACAGGGGGCAACGAAAAACTGTTTTTT
CDR3 protein: CASSYSTGGNEKLFF
V gene: TRBV6-5
clone size: NA
D gene: TRBD1
J gene: TRBJ1-4

CDR3 DNA: TGTGCCAGCCGAGGGACAGGGCAGGGAAACACCATATATTTT
CDR3 protein: CASRGTGQGNTIYF
V gene: TRBV27
clone size: NA
D gene: TRBD1
J gene: TRBJ1-3

CDR3 DNA: TGTGCCAGCAGTGAAGGATCATGGGGCGCCGATGAAAAACTGTTTTTT
CDR3 protein: CASSEGSWGADEKLFF
V gene: TRBV2
clone size: NA
D gene: NA
J gene: TRBJ1-4

CDR3 DNA: TGCGCCAGCAGCTTGTTTAGACCGGGACAGGGGACCTACGAGCAGTACTTC
CDR3 protein: CASSLFRPGQGTYEQYF
V gene: TRBV5-1
clone size: NA
D gene: TRBD1
J gene: TRBJ2-7

CDR3 DNA: TGCGCCAGCAGCCAGGCGTTTCAGTCACTAGCGGGAGTACATGAGCAGTTCTTC
CDR3 protein: CASSQAFQSLAGVHEQFF
V gene: TRBV5-1
clone size: NA
D gene: TRBD2
J gene: TRBJ2-1

CDR3 DNA: TGTGCCAGCACCCTGGACAGTTTAATCAATCAGCCCCAGCATTTT
CDR3 protein: CASTLDSLINQPQHF
V gene: TRBV28
clone size: NA
D gene: NA
J gene: TRBJ1-5

CDR3 DNA: TGTGCCACTATCAGGGGGTTGAACCAAGAGACCCAGTACTTC
CDR3 protein: CATIRGLNQETQYF
V gene: TRBV18
clone size: NA
D gene: TRBD1
J gene: TRBJ2-5

CDR3 DNA: TGTGCCAGCGACAAAGCGGGAGGGAACGAGCAGTACTTC
CDR3 protein: CASDKAGGNEQYF
V gene: TRBV5-4
clone size: NA
D gene: TRBD2
J gene: TRBJ2-7

CDR3 DNA: TGCAGCGTTGGGGGCGCCGGGGAGCTGTTTTTT
CDR3 protein: CSVGGAGELFF
V gene: TRBV29-1
clone size: NA
D gene: NA
J gene: TRBJ2-2

CDR3 DNA: TGTGCCAGCAGCGGCTCGCCAGGGGAACATCGGTACAATGAGCAGTTCTTC
CDR3 protein: CASSGSPGEHRYNEQFF
V gene: TRBV7-9
clone size: NA
D gene: NA
J gene: TRBJ2-1

CDR3 DNA: TGTGCCAGCAGTTACGGGACTTACTACGAGCAGTACTTC
CDR3 protein: CASSYGTYYEQYF
V gene: TRBV28
clone size: NA
D gene: NA
J gene: TRBJ2-7

CDR3 DNA: TGTGCCAGCAGCAGGACTAGCGGGATTGCCGGGGAGCTGTTTTTT
CDR3 protein: CASSRTSGIAGELFF
V gene: TRBV11-2
clone size: NA
D gene: TRBD2
J gene: TRBJ2-2

CDR3 DNA: TGTGCCAGCAGCCAAGGAAGTAGTGGTTTAAACATTCAGTACTTC
CDR3 protein: CASSQGSSGLNIQYF
V gene: TRBV14
clone size: NA
D gene: NA
J gene: TRBJ2-4

CDR3 DNA: TGTGCCAGCAGTGAAGATCGGGCCGGGAGGGAGCAGTACTTC
CDR3 protein: CASSEDRAGREQYF
V gene: TRBV2
clone size: NA
D gene: TRBD2
J gene: TRBJ2-7

CDR3 DNA: TGTGCCAGCAGCTTTTCGGAGGTTACGCAGTATTTT
CDR3 protein: CASSFSEVTQYF
V gene: TRBV7-9
clone size: NA
D gene: NA
J gene: TRBJ2-3

CDR3 DNA: TGTGCCGTGGGGGGGGCGCGCGGAGGCACTGAAGCTTTCTTT
CDR3 protein: CAVGGARGGTEAFF
V gene: TRBV25-1
clone size: NA
D gene: NA
J gene: TRBJ1-1

CDR3 DNA: TGTGCCAGCAGCCGGTTCAGGGGAACTAATGAAAAACTGTTTTTT
CDR3 protein: CASSRFRGTNEKLFF
V gene: TRBV14
clone size: NA
D gene: NA
J gene: TRBJ1-4